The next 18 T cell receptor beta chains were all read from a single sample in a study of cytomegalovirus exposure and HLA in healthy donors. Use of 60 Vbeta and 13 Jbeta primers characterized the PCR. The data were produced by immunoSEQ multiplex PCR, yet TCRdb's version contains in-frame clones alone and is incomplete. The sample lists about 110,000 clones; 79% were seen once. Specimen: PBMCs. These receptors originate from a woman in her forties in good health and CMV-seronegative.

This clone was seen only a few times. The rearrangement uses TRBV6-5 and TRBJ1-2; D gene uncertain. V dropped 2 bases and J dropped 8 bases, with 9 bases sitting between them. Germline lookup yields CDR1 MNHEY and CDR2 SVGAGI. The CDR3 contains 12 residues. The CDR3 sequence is CASSYDRGGYTF. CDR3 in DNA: TGTGCCAGCAGTTACGACCGCGGGGGCTACACCTTC.

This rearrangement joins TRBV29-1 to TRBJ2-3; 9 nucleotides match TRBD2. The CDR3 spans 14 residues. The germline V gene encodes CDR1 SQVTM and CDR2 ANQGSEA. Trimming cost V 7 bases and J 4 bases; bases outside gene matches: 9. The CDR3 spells CSGRRGGGSDTQYF. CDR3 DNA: TGCAGCGGAAGGCGGGGGGGCGGGTCAGATACGCAGTATTTT.

CDR3 residues: CASSLLVEAKNIQYF. Here the CDR3 DNA reads TGTGCCAGCAGTCTGCTGGTAGAGGCCAAAAACATTCAGTACTTC. V and J are TRBV28 and TRBJ2-4; D not certain. CDR1 and CDR2 from the germline V gene are MDHEN and SYDVKM. With 5 bases removed from V and 1 base from J, the gap between germline ends came to 12 bases. CDR3 length: 15 amino acids. Using reference TRBV28 and TRBJ2-4 for the parts outside the CDR3, the full variable domain is DVKVTQSSRYLVKRTGEKVFLECVQDMDHENMFWYRQDPGLGLRLIYFSYDVKMKEKGDIPEGYSVSREKKERFSLILESASTNQTSMYLCASSLLVEAKNIQYFGAGTRLSVL.

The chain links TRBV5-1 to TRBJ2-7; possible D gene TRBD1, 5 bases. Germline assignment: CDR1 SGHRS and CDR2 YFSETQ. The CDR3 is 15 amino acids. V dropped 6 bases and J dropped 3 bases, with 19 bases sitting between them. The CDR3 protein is CASTPIVGRDYEQYF. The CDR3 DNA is TGCGCCAGCACCCCAATAGTGGGCAGGGACTACGAGCAGTACTTC.

For the CDR3, the DNA is TGTGCCAGCAGTGCCCTAGCGGGGGGGGATACGCAGTATTTT. As protein: CASSALAGGDTQYF. The gene calls are TRBV6-1 and TRBJ2-3; 12 bases match TRBD2. The CDR3 covers 14 residues. Germline CDR1 is MNHNS and CDR2 is SASEGT. The V segment lost 4 bases and the J segment 6 bases; nucleotides outside the gene matches: 2.

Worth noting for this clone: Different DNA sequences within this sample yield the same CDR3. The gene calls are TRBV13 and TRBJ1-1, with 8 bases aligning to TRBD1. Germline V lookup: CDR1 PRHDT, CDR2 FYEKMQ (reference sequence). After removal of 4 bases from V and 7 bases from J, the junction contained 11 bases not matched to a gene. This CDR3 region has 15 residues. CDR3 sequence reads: CASSSKQDREVEAFF. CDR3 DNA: TGTGCCAGCAGCTCGAAACAGGACAGGGAAGTTGAAGCTTTCTTT.

DNA for the CDR3: TGTGCCAGCAGCACTGGGTGCGGTTATGTTGGCTACACCTTC. This translates into CASSTGCGYVGYTF. The chain combines TRBV21-1 with TRBJ1-2. TRBV21-1 is a pseudogene. The CDR3 runs to 14 residues.

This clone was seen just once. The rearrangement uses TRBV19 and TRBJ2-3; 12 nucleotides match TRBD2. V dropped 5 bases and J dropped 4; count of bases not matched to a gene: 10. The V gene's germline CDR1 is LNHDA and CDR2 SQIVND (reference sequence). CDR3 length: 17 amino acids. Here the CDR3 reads CASSPHRLAGAADTQYF. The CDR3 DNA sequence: TGTGCCAGTAGTCCCCACCGACTAGCGGGAGCGGCAGATACGCAGTATTTT.

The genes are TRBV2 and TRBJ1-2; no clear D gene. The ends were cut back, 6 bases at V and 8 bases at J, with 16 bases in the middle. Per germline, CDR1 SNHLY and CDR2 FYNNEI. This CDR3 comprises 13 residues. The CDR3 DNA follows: TGTGCCAGCAGAAAGGAGGGCGGGGAGGGCTACACCTTC. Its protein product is CASRKEGGEGYTF.

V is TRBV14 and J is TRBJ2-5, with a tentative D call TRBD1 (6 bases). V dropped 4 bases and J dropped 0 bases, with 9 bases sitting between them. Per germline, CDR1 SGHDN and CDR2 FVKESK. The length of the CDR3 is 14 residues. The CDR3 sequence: CASSRGQYQETQYF. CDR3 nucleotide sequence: TGTGCCAGCAGCCGAGGACAGTACCAAGAGACCCAGTACTTC.

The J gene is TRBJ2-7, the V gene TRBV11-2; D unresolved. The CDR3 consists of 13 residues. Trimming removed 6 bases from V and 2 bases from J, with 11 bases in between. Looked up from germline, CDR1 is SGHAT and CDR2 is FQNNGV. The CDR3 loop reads CASSLFPPYEQYF. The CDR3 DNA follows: TGTGCCAGCAGTCTCTTCCCCCCCTACGAGCAGTACTTC. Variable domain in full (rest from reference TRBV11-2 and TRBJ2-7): EAGVAQSPRYKIIEKRQSVAFWCNPISGHATLYWYQQILGQGPKLLIQFQNNGVVDDSQLPKDRFSAERLKGVDSTLKIQPAKLEDSAVYLCASSLFPPYEQYFGPGTRLTVT.

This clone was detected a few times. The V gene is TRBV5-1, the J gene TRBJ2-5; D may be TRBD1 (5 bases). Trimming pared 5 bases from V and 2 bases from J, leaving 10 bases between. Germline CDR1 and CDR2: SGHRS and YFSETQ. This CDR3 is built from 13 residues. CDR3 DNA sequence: TGCGCCAGCAGGATGGGGCAGCAAGAGACCCAGTACTTC. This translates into CASRMGQQETQYF.

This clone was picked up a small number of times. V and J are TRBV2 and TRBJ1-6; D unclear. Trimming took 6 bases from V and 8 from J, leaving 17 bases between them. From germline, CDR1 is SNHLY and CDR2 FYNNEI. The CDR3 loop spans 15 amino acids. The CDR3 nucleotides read TGTGCCAGCAGCGAATCTGGACGGGAAGATTCACCCCTCCACTTT. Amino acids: CASSESGREDSPLHF.

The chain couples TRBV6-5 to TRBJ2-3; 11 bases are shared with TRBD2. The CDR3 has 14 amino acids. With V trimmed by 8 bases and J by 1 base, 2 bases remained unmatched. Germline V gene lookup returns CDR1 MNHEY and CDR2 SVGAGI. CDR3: CASPSGGRTDTQYF. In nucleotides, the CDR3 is TGTGCCAGCCCTAGCGGGGGGCGCACAGATACGCAGTATTTT.

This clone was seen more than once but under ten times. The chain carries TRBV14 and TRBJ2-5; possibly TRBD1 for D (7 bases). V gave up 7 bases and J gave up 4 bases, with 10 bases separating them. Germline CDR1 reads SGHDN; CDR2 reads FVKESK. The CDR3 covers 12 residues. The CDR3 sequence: CASNRGGETQYF. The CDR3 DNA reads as TGTGCCAGCAACAGGGGAGGAGAGACCCAGTACTTC.

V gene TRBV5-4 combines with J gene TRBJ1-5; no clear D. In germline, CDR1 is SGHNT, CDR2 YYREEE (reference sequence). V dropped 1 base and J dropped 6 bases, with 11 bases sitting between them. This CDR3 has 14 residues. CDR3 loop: CASSLSPGSQPQHF. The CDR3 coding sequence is TGTGCCAGCAGCTTGAGCCCGGGGAGTCAGCCCCAGCATTTT.

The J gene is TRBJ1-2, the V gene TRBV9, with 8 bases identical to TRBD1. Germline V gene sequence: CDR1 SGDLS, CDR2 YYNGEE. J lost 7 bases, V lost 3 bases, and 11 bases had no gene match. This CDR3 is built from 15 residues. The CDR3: CASSEPTGARRGYTF. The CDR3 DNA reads TGTGCCAGCAGCGAACCGACAGGGGCACGACGTGGCTACACCTTC.

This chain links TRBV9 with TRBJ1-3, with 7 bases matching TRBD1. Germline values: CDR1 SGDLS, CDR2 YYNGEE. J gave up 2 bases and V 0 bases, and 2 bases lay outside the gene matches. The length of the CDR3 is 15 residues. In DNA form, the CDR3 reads TGTGCCAGCAGCGTAGGACAGGGCACTGGAAACACCATATATTTT. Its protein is CASSVGQGTGNTIYF.